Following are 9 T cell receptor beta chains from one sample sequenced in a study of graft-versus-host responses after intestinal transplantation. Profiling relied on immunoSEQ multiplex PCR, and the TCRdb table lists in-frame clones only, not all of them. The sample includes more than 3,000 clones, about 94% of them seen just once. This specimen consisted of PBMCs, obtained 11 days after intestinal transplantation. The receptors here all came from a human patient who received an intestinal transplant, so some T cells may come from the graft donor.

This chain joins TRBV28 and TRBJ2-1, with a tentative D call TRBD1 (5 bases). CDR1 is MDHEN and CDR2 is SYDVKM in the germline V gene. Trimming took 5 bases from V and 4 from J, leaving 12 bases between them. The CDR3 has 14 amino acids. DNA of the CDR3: TGTGCCAGCAGTGACGCCTCAGGGTACAATGAGCAGTTCTTC. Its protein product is CASSDASGYNEQFF.

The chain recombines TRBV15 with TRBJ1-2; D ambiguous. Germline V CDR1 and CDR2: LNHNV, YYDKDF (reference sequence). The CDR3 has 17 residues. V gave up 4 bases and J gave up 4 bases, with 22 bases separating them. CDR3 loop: CATSNSLRCGRTYGYTF. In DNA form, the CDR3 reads TGTGCCACCAGCAATTCGTTAAGGTGTGGAAGAACCTATGGCTACACCTTC.

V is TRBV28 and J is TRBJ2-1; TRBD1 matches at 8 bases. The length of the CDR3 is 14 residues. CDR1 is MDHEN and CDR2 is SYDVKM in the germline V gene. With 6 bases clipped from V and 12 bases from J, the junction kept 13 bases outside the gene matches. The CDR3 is CASRLMDRDHVQFF. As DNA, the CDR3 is TGTGCCAGCAGACTAATGGACAGGGACCATGTGCAGTTCTTC.

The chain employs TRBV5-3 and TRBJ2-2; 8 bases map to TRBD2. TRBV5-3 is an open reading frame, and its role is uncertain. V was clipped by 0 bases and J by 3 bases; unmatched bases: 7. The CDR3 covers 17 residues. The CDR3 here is CARSLDRRREDTGELFF. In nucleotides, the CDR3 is TGTGCCAGAAGCTTGGACCGTCGGCGGGAGGACACCGGGGAGCTGTTTTTT.

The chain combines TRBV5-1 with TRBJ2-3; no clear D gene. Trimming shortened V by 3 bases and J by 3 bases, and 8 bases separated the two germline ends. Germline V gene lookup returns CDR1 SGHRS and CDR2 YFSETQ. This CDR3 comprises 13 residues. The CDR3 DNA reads TGCGCCAGCAGCTCGCCCCCTACAGATACGCAGTATTTT. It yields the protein CASSSPPTDTQYF. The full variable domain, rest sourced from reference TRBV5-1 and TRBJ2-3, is KAGVTQTPRYLIKTRGQQVTLSCSPISGHRSVSWYQQTPGQGLQFLFEYFSETQRNKGNFPGRFSGRQFSNSRSEMNVSTLELGDSALYLCASSSPPTDTQYFGPGTRLTVL.

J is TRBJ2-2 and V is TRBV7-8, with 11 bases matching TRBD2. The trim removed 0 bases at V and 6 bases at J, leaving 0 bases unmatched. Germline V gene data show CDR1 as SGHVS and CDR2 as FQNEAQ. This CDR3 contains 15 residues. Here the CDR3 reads CASSLASGRAGELFF. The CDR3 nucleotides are TGTGCCAGCAGCTTAGCTAGCGGGAGGGCCGGGGAGCTGTTTTTT.

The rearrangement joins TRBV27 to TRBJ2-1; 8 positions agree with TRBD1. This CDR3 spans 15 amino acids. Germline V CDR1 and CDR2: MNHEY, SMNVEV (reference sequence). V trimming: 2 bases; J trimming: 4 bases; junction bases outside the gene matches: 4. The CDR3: CASSLGQGAYNEQFF. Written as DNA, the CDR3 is TGTGCCAGCAGTTTAGGGCAGGGGGCGTACAATGAGCAGTTCTTC.

CDR3 loop: CSTDRASYNEQFF. The CDR3, as DNA: TGCAGCACTGACAGGGCGTCCTACAATGAGCAGTTCTTC. V usage is TRBV29-1 and J usage is TRBJ2-1, with TRBD1 identical over 7 bases. The V gene's germline CDR1 is SQVTM and CDR2 ANQGSEA. The CDR3 runs to 13 residues. With V trimmed by 8 bases and J by 1 base, 5 bases remained unmatched.

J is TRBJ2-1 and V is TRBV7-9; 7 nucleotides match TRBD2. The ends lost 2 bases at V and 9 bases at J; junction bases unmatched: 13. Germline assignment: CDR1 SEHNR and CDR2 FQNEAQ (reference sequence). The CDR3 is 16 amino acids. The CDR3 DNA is TGTGCCAGCAGCTTACCGGCGGGGAGGGGATTGGTTGAGCAGTTCTTC. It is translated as CASSLPAGRGLVEQFF.